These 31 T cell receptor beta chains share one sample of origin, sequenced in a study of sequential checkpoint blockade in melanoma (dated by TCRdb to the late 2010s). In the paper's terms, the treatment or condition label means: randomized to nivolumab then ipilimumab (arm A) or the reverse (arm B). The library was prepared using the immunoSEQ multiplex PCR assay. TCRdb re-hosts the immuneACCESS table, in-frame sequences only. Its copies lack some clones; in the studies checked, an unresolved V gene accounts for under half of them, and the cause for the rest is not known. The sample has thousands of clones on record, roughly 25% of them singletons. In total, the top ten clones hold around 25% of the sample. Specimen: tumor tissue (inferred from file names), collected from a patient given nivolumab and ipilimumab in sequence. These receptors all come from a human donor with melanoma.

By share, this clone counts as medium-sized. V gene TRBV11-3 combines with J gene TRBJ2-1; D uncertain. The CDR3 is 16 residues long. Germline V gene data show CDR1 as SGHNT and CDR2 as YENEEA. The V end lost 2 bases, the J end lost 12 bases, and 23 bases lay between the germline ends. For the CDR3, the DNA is TGTGCCAGCAGCTTACACAGATTAAGGCTCCCGCAAGGGCAGTTCTTC. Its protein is CASSLHRLRLPQGQFF.

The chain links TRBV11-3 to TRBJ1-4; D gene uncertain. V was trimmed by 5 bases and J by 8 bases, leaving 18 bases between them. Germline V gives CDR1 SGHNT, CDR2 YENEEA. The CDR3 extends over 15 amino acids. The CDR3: CASSNGRQRKEKLFF. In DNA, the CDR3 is TGTGCCAGCAGCAATGGACGGCAGCGTAAGGAAAAACTGTTTTTT.

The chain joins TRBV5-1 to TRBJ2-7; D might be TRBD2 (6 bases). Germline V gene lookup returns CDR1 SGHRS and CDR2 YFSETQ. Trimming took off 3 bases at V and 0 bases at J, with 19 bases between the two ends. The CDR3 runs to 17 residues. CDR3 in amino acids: CASSWQSGTQYSYEQYF. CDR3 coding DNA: TGCGCCAGCAGCTGGCAGTCCGGGACTCAATACTCCTACGAGCAGTACTTC.

In DNA, the CDR3 is TGTGCCTTAGACAGGTGGAATTCACCCCTCCACTTT. Translating gives CALDRWNSPLHF. The chain carries TRBV30 and TRBJ1-6; possible D gene TRBD1, 6 bases. Germline V gene lookup returns CDR1 GTSNPN and CDR2 SVGIG (reference sequence). Trimming shortened V by 7 bases and J by 7 bases, and 11 bases separated the two germline ends. CDR3 length equals 12 residues.

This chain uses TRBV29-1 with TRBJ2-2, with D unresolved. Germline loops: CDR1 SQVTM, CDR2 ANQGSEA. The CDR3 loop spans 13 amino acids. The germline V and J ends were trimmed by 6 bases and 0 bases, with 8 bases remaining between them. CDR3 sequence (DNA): TGCAGCGTCGCCATGGCGAACACCGGGGAGCTGTTTTTT. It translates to CSVAMANTGELFF.

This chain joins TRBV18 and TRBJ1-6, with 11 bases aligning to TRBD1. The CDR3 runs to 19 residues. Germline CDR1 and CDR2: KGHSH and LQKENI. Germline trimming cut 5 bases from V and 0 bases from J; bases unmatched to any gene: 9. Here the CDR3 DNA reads TGTGCCAGCTCAGCTCGAGGGACAGGGGGGATCTCCTATAATTCACCCCTCCACTTT. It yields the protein CASSARGTGGISYNSPLHF.

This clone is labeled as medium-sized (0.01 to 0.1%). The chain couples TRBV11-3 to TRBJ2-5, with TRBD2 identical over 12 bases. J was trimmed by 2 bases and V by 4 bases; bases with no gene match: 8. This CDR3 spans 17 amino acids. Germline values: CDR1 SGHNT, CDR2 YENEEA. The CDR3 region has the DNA TGTGCCAGCAGCTCCGGGACTAGCGGGTTTCTTCAAGAGACCCAGTACTTC. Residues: CASSSGTSGFLQETQYF.

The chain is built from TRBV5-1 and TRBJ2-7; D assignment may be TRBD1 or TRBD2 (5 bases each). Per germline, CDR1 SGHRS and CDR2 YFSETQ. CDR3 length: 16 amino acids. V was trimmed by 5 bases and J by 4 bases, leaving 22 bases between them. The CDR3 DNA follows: TGCGCCAGCAGTCTAGGACACCGGGACCCAAAGTACGAGCAGTACTTC. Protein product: CASSLGHRDPKYEQYF.

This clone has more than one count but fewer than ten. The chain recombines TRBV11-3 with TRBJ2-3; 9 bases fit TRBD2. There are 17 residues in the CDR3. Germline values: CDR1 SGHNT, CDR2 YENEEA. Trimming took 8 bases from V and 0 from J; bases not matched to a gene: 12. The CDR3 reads CASSPGTSRSSTDTQYF. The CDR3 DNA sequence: TGTGCCAGCTCTCCCGGGACTAGCAGATCTAGCACAGATACGCAGTATTTT.

CDR3 nucleotides: TGTGCCAGCAGAACCGACAGGGGTAGTAGCTACACCTTC. Translated: CASRTDRGSSYTF. The genes are TRBV6-8 and TRBJ1-2; 8 nucleotides match TRBD1. With 6 bases clipped from V and 9 bases from J, the junction kept 9 bases outside the gene matches. The germline V gene has CDR1 MNHGY and CDR2 SAAAGT. The CDR3 contains 13 residues.

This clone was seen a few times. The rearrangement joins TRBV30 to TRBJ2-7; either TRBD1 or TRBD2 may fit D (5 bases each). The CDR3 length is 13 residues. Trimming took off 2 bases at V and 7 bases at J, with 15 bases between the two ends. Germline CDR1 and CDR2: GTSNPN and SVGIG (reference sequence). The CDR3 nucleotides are TGTGCCTGGAGTAGAGGGGCTTTAGGGGAGCAGTACTTC. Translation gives CAWSRGALGEQYF.

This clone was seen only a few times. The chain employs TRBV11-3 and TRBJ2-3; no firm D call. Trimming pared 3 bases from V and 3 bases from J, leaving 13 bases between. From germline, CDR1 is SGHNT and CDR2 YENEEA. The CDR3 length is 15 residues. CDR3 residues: CASSFTRDGTDTQYF. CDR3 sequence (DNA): TGTGCCAGCAGCTTCACTCGAGACGGGACAGATACGCAGTATTTT.

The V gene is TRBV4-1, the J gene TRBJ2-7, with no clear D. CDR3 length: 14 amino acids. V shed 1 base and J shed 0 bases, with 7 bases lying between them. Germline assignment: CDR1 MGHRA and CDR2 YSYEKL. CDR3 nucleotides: TGCGCCAGCAGCCAAGTGGAGCTCTCCTACGAGCAGTACTTC. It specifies CASSQVELSYEQYF.

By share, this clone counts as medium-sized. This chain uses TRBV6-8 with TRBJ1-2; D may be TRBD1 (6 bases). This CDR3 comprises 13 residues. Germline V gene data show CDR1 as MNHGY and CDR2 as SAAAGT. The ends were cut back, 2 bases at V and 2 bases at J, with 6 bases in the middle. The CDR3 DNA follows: TGTGCCAGCAGTTACGACAGGAACTATGGCTACACCTTC. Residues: CASSYDRNYGYTF.

The CDR3 spells CASSLGGSAGNTIYF. The CDR3, as DNA: TGTGCCAGCAGCTTAGGCGGATCCGCTGGAAACACCATATATTTT. The gene calls are TRBV7-6 and TRBJ1-3; D gene uncertain. V was cut by 1 base and J by 2 bases, with 9 bases left in between. Germline CDR1 is SGHVS and CDR2 is FNYEAQ. The CDR3 totals 15 residues.

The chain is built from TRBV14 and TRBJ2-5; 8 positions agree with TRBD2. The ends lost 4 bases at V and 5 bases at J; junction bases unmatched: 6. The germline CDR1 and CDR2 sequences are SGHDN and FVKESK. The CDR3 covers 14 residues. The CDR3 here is CASSPTTGGETQYF. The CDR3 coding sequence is TGTGCCAGCAGCCCCACCACGGGAGGGGAGACCCAGTACTTC. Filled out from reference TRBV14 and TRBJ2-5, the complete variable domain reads EAGVTQFPSHSVIEKGQTVTLRCDPISGHDNLYWYRRVMGKEIKFLLHFVKESKQDESGMPNNRFLAERTGGTYSTLKVQPAELEDSGVYFCASSPTTGGETQYFGPGTRLLVL.

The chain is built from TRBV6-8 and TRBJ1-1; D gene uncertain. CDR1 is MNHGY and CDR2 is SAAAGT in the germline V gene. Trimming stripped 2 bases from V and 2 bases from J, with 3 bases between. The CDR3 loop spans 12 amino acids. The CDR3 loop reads CASSYDNTEAFF. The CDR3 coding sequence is TGTGCCAGCAGTTACGACAACACTGAAGCTTTCTTT.

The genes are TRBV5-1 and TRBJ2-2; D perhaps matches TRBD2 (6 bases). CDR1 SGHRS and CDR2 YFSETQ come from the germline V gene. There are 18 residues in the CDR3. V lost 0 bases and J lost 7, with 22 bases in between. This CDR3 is CASSLAPLDGRGGGELFF. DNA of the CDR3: TGCGCCAGCAGCTTGGCCCCACTCGACGGGAGAGGAGGCGGGGAGCTGTTTTTT.

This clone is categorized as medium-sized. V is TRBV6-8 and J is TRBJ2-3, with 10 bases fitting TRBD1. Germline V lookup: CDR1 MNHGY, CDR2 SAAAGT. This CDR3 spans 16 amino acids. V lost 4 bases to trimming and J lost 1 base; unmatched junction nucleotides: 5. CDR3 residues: CASSFPGTGGTDTQYF. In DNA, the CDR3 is TGTGCCAGCAGTTTCCCCGGGACAGGGGGCACAGATACGCAGTATTTT.

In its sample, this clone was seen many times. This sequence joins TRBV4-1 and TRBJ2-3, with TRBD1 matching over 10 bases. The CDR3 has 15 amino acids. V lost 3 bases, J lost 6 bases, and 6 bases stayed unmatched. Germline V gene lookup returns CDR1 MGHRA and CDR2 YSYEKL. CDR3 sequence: CASSHTGQGSDTQYF. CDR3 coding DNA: TGCGCCAGCAGCCATACGGGACAGGGGTCCGATACGCAGTATTTT.

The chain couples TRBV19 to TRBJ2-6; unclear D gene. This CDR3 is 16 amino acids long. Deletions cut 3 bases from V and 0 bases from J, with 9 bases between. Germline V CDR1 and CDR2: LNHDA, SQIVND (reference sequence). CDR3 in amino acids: CASSIVWTSGANVLTF. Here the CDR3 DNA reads TGTGCCAGTAGTATTGTGTGGACCTCTGGGGCCAACGTCCTGACTTTC.

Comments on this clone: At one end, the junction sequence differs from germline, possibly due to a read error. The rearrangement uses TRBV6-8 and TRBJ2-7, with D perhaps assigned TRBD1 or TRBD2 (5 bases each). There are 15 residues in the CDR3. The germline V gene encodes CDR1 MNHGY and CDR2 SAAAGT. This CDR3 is CANSYSGTDTYEQYF. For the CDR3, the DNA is TGTGCCAACAGTTACTCCGGGACGGATACCTACGAGCAGTACTTC.

The CDR3 nucleotides read TGTGCCAGCAGCTTAGAAGGGGTAGGGACTAATGAAAAACTGTTTTTT. Translated: CASSLEGVGTNEKLFF. The chain joins TRBV11-3 to TRBJ1-4; D may be TRBD1 (5 bases). The CDR3 is 16 residues long. Deletions cut 0 bases from V and 2 bases from J, with 10 bases between. CDR1 and CDR2 (germline): SGHNT, YENEEA.

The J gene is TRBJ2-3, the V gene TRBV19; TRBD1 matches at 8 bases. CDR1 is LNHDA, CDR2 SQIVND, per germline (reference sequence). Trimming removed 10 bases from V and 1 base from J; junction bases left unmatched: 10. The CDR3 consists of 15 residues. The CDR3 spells CATTRTGQGTDTQYF. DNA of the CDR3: TGTGCCACCACGCGGACAGGGCAAGGCACAGATACGCAGTATTTT.

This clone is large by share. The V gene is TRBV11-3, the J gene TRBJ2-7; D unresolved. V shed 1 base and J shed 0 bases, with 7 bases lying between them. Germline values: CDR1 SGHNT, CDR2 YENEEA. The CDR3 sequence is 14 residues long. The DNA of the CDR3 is TGTGCCAGCAGCTTAGGCTCTTACTCCTACGAGCAGTACTTC. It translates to CASSLGSYSYEQYF. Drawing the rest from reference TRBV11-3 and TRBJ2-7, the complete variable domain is EAGVVQSPRYKIIEKKQPVAFWCNPISGHNTLYWYLQNLGQGPELLIRYENEEAVDDSQLPKDRFSAERLKGVDSTLKIQPAELGDSAVYLCASSLGSYSYEQYFGPGTRLTVT.

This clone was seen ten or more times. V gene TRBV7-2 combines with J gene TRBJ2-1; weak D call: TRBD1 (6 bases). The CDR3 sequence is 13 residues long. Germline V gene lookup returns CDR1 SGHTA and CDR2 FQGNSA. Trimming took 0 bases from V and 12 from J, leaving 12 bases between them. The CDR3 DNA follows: TGTGCCAGCAGCTTAGCGCAGGGGCCCCGGCAGTTCTTC. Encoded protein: CASSLAQGPRQFF.

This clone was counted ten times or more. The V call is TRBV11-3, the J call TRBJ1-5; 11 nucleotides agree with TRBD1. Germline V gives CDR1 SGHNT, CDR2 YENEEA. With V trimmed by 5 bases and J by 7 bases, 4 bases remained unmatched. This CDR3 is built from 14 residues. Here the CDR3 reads CASSQGTGGQPQHF. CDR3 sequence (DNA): TGTGCCAGCAGCCAAGGGACAGGGGGGCAGCCCCAGCATTTT. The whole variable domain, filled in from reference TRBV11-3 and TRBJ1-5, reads EAGVVQSPRYKIIEKKQPVAFWCNPISGHNTLYWYLQNLGQGPELLIRYENEEAVDDSQLPKDRFSAERLKGVDSTLKIQPAELGDSAVYLCASSQGTGGQPQHFGDGTRLSIL.

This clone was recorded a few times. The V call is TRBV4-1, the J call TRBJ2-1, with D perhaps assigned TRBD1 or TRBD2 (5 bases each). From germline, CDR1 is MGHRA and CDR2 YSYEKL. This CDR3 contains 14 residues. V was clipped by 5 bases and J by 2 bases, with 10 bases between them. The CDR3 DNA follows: TGCGCCAGCAGCTCCAGGGACCCCTACAATGAGCAGTTCTTC. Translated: CASSSRDPYNEQFF.

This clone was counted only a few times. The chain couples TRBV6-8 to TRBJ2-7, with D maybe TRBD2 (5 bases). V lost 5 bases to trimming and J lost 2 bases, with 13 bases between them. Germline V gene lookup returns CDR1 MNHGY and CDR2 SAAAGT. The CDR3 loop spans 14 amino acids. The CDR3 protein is CASSPEVEAYEQYF. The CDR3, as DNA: TGTGCCAGCAGTCCGGAGGTTGAGGCCTACGAGCAGTACTTC.

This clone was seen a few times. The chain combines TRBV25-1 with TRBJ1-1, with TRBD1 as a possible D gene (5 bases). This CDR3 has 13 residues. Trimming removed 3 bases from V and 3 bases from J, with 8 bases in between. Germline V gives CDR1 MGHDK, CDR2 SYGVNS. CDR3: CASSDQGHTEAFF. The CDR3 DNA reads TGTGCCAGCAGTGATCAGGGTCACACTGAAGCTTTCTTT.

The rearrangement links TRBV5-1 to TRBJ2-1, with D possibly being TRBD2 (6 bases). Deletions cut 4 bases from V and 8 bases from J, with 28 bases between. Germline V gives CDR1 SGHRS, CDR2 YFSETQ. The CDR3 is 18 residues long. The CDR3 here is CASSLWDGGREAFDEQFF. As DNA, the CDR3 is TGCGCCAGCAGCCTTTGGGATGGGGGAAGGGAGGCCTTCGATGAGCAGTTCTTC.